The 8 T cell receptor beta chains presented below share a single source sample, sequenced in a study of OX40 agonist ivuxolimab in advanced cancers. Here immunoSEQ multiplex PCR was the method, and the copy in TCRdb shows in-frame clones only, minus some. The sample has 99,000 or so clones, approximately 80% seen once; the top ten hold around 5%. The sample was CD4+ or CD8+ T cells sorted from blood, taken in a trial of the OX40 agonist ivuxolimab. Receptor source: an adult with an advanced solid tumor such as melanoma, head and neck, liver or kidney cancer.

Only one count was recorded for this clone. The genes are TRBV7-3 and TRBJ2-4, with D hard to call. The CDR3 length is 13 residues. Trimming pared 5 bases from V and 5 bases from J, leaving 10 bases between. The germline V gene encodes CDR1 SGHTA and CDR2 FQGTGA. The CDR3 DNA is TGTGCCAGCAGCGCAGCAGGTGAAAACATTCAGTACTTC. Encoded protein: CASSAAGENIQYF.

This clone was detected ten times or more. The chain joins TRBV6-5 to TRBJ1-2, with 8 bases lining up with TRBD1. Trimming removed 6 bases from V and 8 bases from J; junction bases left unmatched: 8. The CDR3 sequence is 13 residues long. Germline assignment: CDR1 MNHEY and CDR2 SVGAGI. As DNA, the CDR3 is TGTGCCAGCAGAAGGCAGGGGGCCCGAGGCTACACCTTC. Its translation: CASRRQGARGYTF.

V is TRBV2 and J is TRBJ2-1; D is perhaps TRBD1 (5 bases). The germline gives CDR1 SNHLY, CDR2 FYNNEI. The CDR3 runs to 13 residues. V lost 0 bases to trimming and J lost 9 bases, with 9 bases between them. DNA for the CDR3: TGTGCCAGCAGTGAAGCCAGGGTCTCTGAGCAGTTCTTC. Residues: CASSEARVSEQFF.

The rearrangement joins TRBV27 to TRBJ2-5, with 8 nucleotides matching TRBD1. The CDR3 is made up of 14 amino acids. Losses at the gene ends were 7 bases for V and 11 bases for J; bases not matched to a gene: 15. Germline CDR1 is MNHEY and CDR2 is SMNVEV (reference sequence). The DNA for the CDR3 is TGTGCCAGCACTACAACCCAGGGGGCGGGTGAGCAGTACTTC. It yields the protein CASTTTQGAGEQYF.

Written as DNA, the CDR3 is TGTGCCAGCTCACCGGGACAGGGAATGCCCCAGCATTTT. Translated: CASSPGQGMPQHF. The chain carries TRBV18 and TRBJ1-5; 9 bases are shared with TRBD1. Per the germline V gene, CDR1 is KGHSH and CDR2 is LQKENI. The J segment lost 9 bases and the V segment lost 3 bases, leaving 3 bases of the junction unmatched. The length of the CDR3 is 13 residues.

CDR3 loop: CASSEPGAMGTEAFF. CDR3 nucleotide sequence: TGTGCCAGCAGTGAACCGGGGGCGATGGGCACTGAAGCTTTCTTT. The V and J genes are TRBV6-1 and TRBJ1-1; D might be TRBD1 (6 bases). V was pared by 2 bases and J by 4 bases, with 14 bases between. The CDR3 has 15 residues. From germline, CDR1 is MNHNS and CDR2 SASEGT.

The chain uses TRBV28 and TRBJ2-2; 7 nucleotides match TRBD2. Germline-derived CDR1 and CDR2 are MDHEN and SYDVKM. The ends lost 5 bases at V and 5 bases at J; junction bases unmatched: 5. CDR3 size: 14 residues. The CDR3 is CASSSGARTGELFF. The DNA of the CDR3 is TGTGCCAGCAGTAGCGGGGCTCGGACCGGGGAGCTGTTTTTT.

This clone was detected once. The CDR3 DNA reads as TGTGCCAGCAGCTTGGGAACAGGGGGGCACACCGGGGAGCTGTTTTTT. Translated: CASSLGTGGHTGELFF. The V gene is TRBV7-2, the J gene TRBJ2-2; the match to TRBD1 covers 8 bases. Trimming cost V 3 bases and J 3 bases; bases outside gene matches: 6. Looked up from germline, CDR1 is SGHTA and CDR2 is FQGNSA. This CDR3 is built from 16 residues.